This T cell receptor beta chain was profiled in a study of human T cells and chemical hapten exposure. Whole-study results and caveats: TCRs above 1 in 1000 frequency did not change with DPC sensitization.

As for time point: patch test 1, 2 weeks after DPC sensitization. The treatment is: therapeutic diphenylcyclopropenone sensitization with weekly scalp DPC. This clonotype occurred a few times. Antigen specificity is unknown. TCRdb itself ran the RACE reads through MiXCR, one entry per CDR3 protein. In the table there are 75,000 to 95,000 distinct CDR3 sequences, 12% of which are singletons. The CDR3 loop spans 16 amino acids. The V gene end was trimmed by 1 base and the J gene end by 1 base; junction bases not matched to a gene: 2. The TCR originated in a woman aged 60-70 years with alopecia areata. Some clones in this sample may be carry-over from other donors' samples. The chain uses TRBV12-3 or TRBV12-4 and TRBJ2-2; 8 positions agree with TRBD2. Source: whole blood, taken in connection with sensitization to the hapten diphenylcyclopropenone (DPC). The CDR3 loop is CASSLGLAGNTGELFF. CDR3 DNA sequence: TGTGCCAGCAGTTTAGGGCTAGCGGGGAACACCGGGGAGCTGTTTTTT.